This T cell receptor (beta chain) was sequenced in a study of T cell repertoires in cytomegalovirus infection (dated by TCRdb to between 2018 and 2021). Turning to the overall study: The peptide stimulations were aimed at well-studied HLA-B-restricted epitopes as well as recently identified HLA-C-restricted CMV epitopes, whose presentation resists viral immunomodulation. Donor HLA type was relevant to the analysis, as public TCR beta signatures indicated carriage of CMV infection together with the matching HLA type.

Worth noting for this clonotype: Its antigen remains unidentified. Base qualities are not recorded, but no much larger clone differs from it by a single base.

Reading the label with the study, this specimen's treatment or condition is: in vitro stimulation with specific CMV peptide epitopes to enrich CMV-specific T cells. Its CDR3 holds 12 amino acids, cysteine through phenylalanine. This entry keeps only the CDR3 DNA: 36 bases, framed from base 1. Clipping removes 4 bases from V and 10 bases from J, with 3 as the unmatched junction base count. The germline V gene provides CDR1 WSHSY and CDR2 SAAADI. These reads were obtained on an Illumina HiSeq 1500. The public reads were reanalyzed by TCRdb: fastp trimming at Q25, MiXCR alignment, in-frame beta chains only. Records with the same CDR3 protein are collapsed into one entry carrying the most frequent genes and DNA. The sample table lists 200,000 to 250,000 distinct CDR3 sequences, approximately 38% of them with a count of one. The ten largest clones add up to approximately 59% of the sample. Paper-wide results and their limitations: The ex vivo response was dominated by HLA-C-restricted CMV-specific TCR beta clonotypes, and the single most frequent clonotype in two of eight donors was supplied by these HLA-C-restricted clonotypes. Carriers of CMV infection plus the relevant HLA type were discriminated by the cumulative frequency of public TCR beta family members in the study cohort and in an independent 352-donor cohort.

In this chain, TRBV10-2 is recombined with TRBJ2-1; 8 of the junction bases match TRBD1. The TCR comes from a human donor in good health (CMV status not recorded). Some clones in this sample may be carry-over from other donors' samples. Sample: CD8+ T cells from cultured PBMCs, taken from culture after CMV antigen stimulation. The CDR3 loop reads CASSGTGSEQFF. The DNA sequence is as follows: TGCGCCAGCAGTGGGACAGGGTCCGAGCAGTTCTTC.